This is a list of T cell receptor beta chains from one sample in a study of cytomegalovirus exposure and HLA in healthy donors. The assay was immunoSEQ multiplex PCR, and TCRdb's table has in-frame clones only and misses some. The sample lists around 130,000 clones; around 70% were seen once. The material sequenced was PBMCs. Receptors originate from a middle-aged woman in good health and CMV-seropositive. Both conserved end residues are part of each CDR3. Each record gives: J gene, D gene, V gene, clone size, CDR3 protein, CDR3 DNA. A D gene is named only where the DNA matches it firmly. Clone size is stated in some rows and not others, as once, few, many or a class when expanded.

j_call: TRBJ1-1
d_call: .
v_call: TRBV28
clone_size: .
cdr3_aa: CASSRSGDGAEAFF
cdr3_nt: TGTGCCAGCAGTAGGTCAGGGGATGGAGCTGAAGCTTTCTTT

j_call: TRBJ2-5
d_call: TRBD2
v_call: TRBV5-4
clone_size: .
cdr3_aa: CASSFSGGAMETQYF
cdr3_nt: TGTGCCAGCAGTTTCAGCGGGGGAGCGATGGAGACCCAGTACTTC

j_call: TRBJ2-7
d_call: TRBD1
v_call: TRBV5-1
clone_size: few
cdr3_aa: CASSFRDRDYEQYF
cdr3_nt: TGCGCCAGCAGCTTTCGGGACAGAGACTACGAGCAGTACTTC

j_call: TRBJ1-4
d_call: TRBD1
v_call: TRBV6-5
clone_size: .
cdr3_aa: CASRGGQLNEKLFF
cdr3_nt: TGTGCCAGCAGGGGGGGACAGCTGAATGAAAAACTGTTTTTT

j_call: TRBJ2-3
d_call: .
v_call: TRBV9
clone_size: .
cdr3_aa: CASSRGGPTDTQYF
cdr3_nt: TGTGCCAGCAGCCGGGGAGGTCCCACAGATACGCAGTATTTT

j_call: TRBJ1-2
d_call: .
v_call: TRBV21-1
clone_size: few
cdr3_aa: CASSVQGYGYTF
cdr3_nt: TGTGCCAGCAGCGTGCAGGGTTATGGCTACACCTTC

j_call: TRBJ2-7
d_call: TRBD1
v_call: TRBV6-6
clone_size: .
cdr3_aa: CASSPPGQGYYEQYF
cdr3_nt: TGTGCCAGCAGCCCGCCGGGACAGGGATACTACGAGCAGTACTTC

j_call: TRBJ1-2
d_call: .
v_call: TRBV5-1
clone_size: few
cdr3_aa: CASSLTDSAYGYTF
cdr3_nt: TGCGCCAGCAGCTTGACCGACAGTGCCTATGGCTACACCTTC

j_call: TRBJ1-1
d_call: TRBD1
v_call: TRBV6-1
clone_size: .
cdr3_aa: CASSDRKGGQGGAFF
cdr3_nt: TGTGCCAGCAGTGACCGGAAGGGTGGACAGGGGGGCGCTTTCTTT

j_call: TRBJ2-7
d_call: TRBD2
v_call: TRBV28
clone_size: .
cdr3_aa: CASSSPGTRIYEQYF
cdr3_nt: TGTGCCAGCAGCTCGCCCGGGACTAGAATCTACGAGCAGTACTTC

j_call: TRBJ1-5
d_call: TRBD1
v_call: TRBV28
clone_size: .
cdr3_aa: CASSSSTGNQPQHF
cdr3_nt: TGTGCCAGCAGTTCCTCGACAGGGAATCAGCCCCAGCATTTT

j_call: TRBJ2-7
d_call: .
v_call: TRBV5-1
clone_size: .
cdr3_aa: CASSFSGGDEQYF
cdr3_nt: TGCGCCAGCAGCTTCTCGGGCGGGGACGAGCAGTACTTC

j_call: TRBJ2-7
d_call: TRBD1
v_call: TRBV5-6
clone_size: many
cdr3_aa: CASSPGTVLLEQYF
cdr3_nt: TGTGCCAGCAGCCCCGGGACAGTTCTTCTCGAGCAGTACTTC

j_call: TRBJ1-1
d_call: TRBD1
v_call: TRBV6-6
clone_size: .
cdr3_aa: CASSGGTGGHTEAFF
cdr3_nt: TGTGCCAGCAGTGGCGGGACAGGGGGCCACACTGAAGCTTTCTTT

j_call: TRBJ1-1
d_call: .
v_call: TRBV4-3
clone_size: .
cdr3_aa: CASSGEGVKTEAFF
cdr3_nt: TGCGCCAGCAGCGGAGAGGGAGTGAAGACTGAAGCTTTCTTT

j_call: TRBJ2-4
d_call: .
v_call: TRBV2
clone_size: .
cdr3_aa: CASSVSGQYDIQYF
cdr3_nt: TGTGCCAGCAGTGTTTCGGGACAATATGACATTCAGTACTTC

j_call: TRBJ2-1
d_call: TRBD1
v_call: TRBV28
clone_size: few
cdr3_aa: CASSGSGTGAYNEQFF
cdr3_nt: TGTGCCAGCAGTGGGTCCGGGACAGGGGCCTACAATGAGCAGTTCTTC

j_call: TRBJ2-3
d_call: TRBD2
v_call: TRBV18
clone_size: .
cdr3_aa: CASSPALAGADTQYF
cdr3_nt: TGTGCCAGCTCACCCGCGCTAGCGGGAGCGGATACGCAGTATTTT

j_call: TRBJ1-6
d_call: .
v_call: TRBV5-1
clone_size: .
cdr3_aa: CASSLAGDNSPLHF
cdr3_nt: TGCGCCAGCAGCTTGGCAGGGGATAATTCACCCCTCCACTTT

j_call: TRBJ1-3
d_call: .
v_call: TRBV9
clone_size: .
cdr3_aa: CASSSLQGKAGNTIYF
cdr3_nt: TGTGCCAGCAGCTCGCTTCAGGGAAAGGCTGGAAACACCATATATTTT

j_call: TRBJ2-3
d_call: .
v_call: TRBV9
clone_size: few
cdr3_aa: CASSRDPGTDTQYF
cdr3_nt: TGTGCCAGCAGCCGAGACCCGGGGACAGATACGCAGTATTTT

j_call: TRBJ2-3
d_call: .
v_call: TRBV4-1
clone_size: .
cdr3_aa: CASSQQQADTQYF
cdr3_nt: TGCGCCAGCAGCCAACAACAAGCGGATACGCAGTATTTT

j_call: TRBJ1-1
d_call: .
v_call: TRBV19
clone_size: .
cdr3_aa: CASSYLGRNTEAFF
cdr3_nt: TGTGCCAGTAGCTACCTGGGCCGAAACACTGAAGCTTTCTTT

j_call: TRBJ1-1
d_call: TRBD1
v_call: TRBV6-5
clone_size: few
cdr3_aa: CASRFDRGGTEAFF
cdr3_nt: TGTGCCAGCAGGTTTGACAGGGGAGGAACTGAAGCTTTCTTT

j_call: TRBJ2-2
d_call: TRBD2
v_call: TRBV7-3
clone_size: .
cdr3_aa: CASSSYLAGGSTGELFF
cdr3_nt: TGTGCCAGCAGCTCTTATCTAGCGGGAGGTAGTACCGGGGAGCTGTTTTTT

j_call: TRBJ1-2
d_call: .
v_call: TRBV4-1
clone_size: few
cdr3_aa: CASSQSLGNNYGYTF
cdr3_nt: TGCGCCAGCAGCCAAAGCCTAGGAAATAACTATGGCTACACCTTC

j_call: TRBJ2-1
d_call: TRBD2
v_call: TRBV6-1
clone_size: .
cdr3_aa: CASSEQGLANKLNEQFF
cdr3_nt: TGTGCCAGCAGTGAACAGGGACTAGCGAACAAACTTAATGAGCAGTTCTTC

j_call: TRBJ2-3
d_call: TRBD1
v_call: TRBV27
clone_size: .
cdr3_aa: CASSSQGRNTDTQYF
cdr3_nt: TGTGCCAGCAGTTCACAGGGGCGGAACACAGATACGCAGTATTTT

j_call: TRBJ2-2
d_call: .
v_call: TRBV18
clone_size: .
cdr3_aa: CASSPMAGSSTGELFF
cdr3_nt: TGTGCCAGCTCACCAATGGCGGGGTCCTCCACCGGGGAGCTGTTTTTT

j_call: TRBJ2-1
d_call: .
v_call: TRBV5-4
clone_size: .
cdr3_aa: CAGGVGGLSSYNEQFF
cdr3_nt: TGTGCCGGTGGGGTTGGCGGGCTCAGCTCCTACAATGAGCAGTTCTTC

j_call: TRBJ2-7
d_call: TRBD1
v_call: TRBV10-1
clone_size: .
cdr3_aa: CASGDRVDYEQYF
cdr3_nt: TGCGCCAGCGGAGACAGGGTTGACTACGAGCAGTACTTC

j_call: TRBJ1-1
d_call: TRBD1
v_call: TRBV3-1/TRBV3-2
clone_size: .
cdr3_aa: CASSETGTF
cdr3_nt: TGTGCCAGCAGCGAGACAGGGACGTTT